These 32 T cell receptor beta chains share one sample of origin, sequenced in a study of cytomegalovirus exposure and HLA in healthy donors. Amplification used 60 Vbeta primers and 13 Jbeta primers. The repertoire was sequenced with immunoSEQ multiplex PCR; TCRdb's copy has only in-frame clones and lacks some. The sample carries 110,000 to 150,000 clones, 65% to 85% recorded once. The sample consisted of PBMCs. The receptor source for this set is a male donor in good health and CMV-seronegative.

This chain connects TRBV6-1 to TRBJ1-6; unclear D gene. V lost 5 bases to trimming and J lost 10 bases, with 15 bases between them. Germline V gene data show CDR1 as MNHNS and CDR2 as SASEGT. The CDR3 runs to 14 residues. CDR3 nucleotide sequence: TGTGCCAGCAGTCCGGACGGGAACTTATCACCCCTCCACTTT. Protein product: CASSPDGNLSPLHF.

This chain joins TRBV25-1 and TRBJ2-1; D possibly corresponds to TRBD1 (6 bases). The CDR3 is 14 residues long. Per germline, CDR1 MGHDK and CDR2 SYGVNS. V was clipped by 3 bases and J by 2 bases, with 8 bases between them. The CDR3 DNA reads as TGTGCCAGCAGTGAGTGGGACACCTACAATGAGCAGTTCTTC. This gives the protein CASSEWDTYNEQFF.

The chain is built from TRBV5-5 and TRBJ2-3; D gene ambiguous. Trimming stripped 0 bases from V and 6 bases from J, with 5 bases between. Germline CDR1 reads SGHKS; CDR2 reads YYEKEE (reference sequence). This CDR3 comprises 12 residues. DNA of the CDR3: TGTGCCAGCAGCTTGGAGAGGGATACGCAGTATTTT. Translation gives CASSLERDTQYF.

V is TRBV9 and J is TRBJ2-5; D possibly corresponds to TRBD1 (5 bases). This CDR3 has 15 residues. Germline assignment: CDR1 SGDLS and CDR2 YYNGEE. V was shortened by 1 base and J by 5 bases, with 15 bases between the two germline ends. The CDR3 here is CASSVMAGSLETQYF. CDR3 in DNA: TGTGCCAGCAGCGTAATGGCAGGGTCCTTGGAGACCCAGTACTTC.

The CDR3 reads CSVETSGGVYEQFF. The CDR3 DNA follows: TGCAGCGTGGAAACTAGCGGGGGGGTCTATGAGCAGTTCTTC. The chain carries TRBV29-1 and TRBJ2-1; 13 bases agree with TRBD2. The ends lost 6 bases at V and 8 bases at J; junction bases unmatched: 7. Germline V CDR1 and CDR2: SQVTM, ANQGSEA. The CDR3 covers 14 residues.

V usage is TRBV19 and J usage is TRBJ2-6; TRBD1 matches at 7 bases. The junction had 5 bases not matched to a gene; V was cut back by 4 bases and J by 2 bases. The length of the CDR3 is 16 residues. CDR1 and CDR2 (germline): LNHDA, SQIVND (reference sequence). CDR3 loop: CASSRRQGTGANVLTF. The CDR3 DNA is TGTGCCAGTAGTAGGCGACAGGGAACTGGGGCCAACGTCCTGACTTTC.

The chain recombines TRBV6-1 with TRBJ2-3; 8 bases align to TRBD2. The CDR3 has 15 residues. Germline lookup yields CDR1 MNHNS and CDR2 SASEGT. V was pared by 4 bases and J by 2 bases, with 5 bases of the junction left unmatched. The CDR3 loop reads CASSVAGGFTDTQYF. The DNA for the CDR3 is TGTGCCAGCAGTGTGGCGGGGGGATTCACAGATACGCAGTATTTT.

Comment on this clone: Sequence at one end of the junction differs from germline and may be a read error. V is TRBV7-9 and J is TRBJ2-5; TRBD2 matches 10 bases. Germline CDR1 and CDR2: SEHNR and FQNEAQ (reference sequence). The CDR3 length is 16 residues. The CDR3 DNA sequence: TGTTCCAGCAGCTCACTCCTAGCGGGAGTTGTAGGGGCCCAGTACTTC. It yields the protein CSSSSLLAGVVGAQYF.

The chain links TRBV19 to TRBJ2-7; 8 nucleotides match TRBD1. Germline CDR1 and CDR2: LNHDA and SQIVND (reference sequence). This CDR3 region has 15 residues. Trimming cost V 3 bases and J 3 bases; bases outside gene matches: 7. The DNA of the CDR3 is TGTGCCAGTAGTATCCGAGGACAGGGACTCTACGAGCAGTACTTC. It codes for CASSIRGQGLYEQYF.

V and J are TRBV5-1 and TRBJ2-2; 8 nucleotides align to TRBD2. Trimming removed 4 bases from V and 4 bases from J; junction bases left unmatched: 9. The germline gives CDR1 SGHRS, CDR2 YFSETQ. The length of the CDR3 is 16 residues. The CDR3 is CASSPREGGGTGELFF. The DNA for the CDR3 is TGCGCCAGCAGCCCCCGGGAGGGGGGGGGCACCGGGGAGCTGTTTTTT.

As for this clone: At one end, the junction sequence differs from germline, possibly due to a read error. This chain links TRBV11-3 with TRBJ2-1; 7 bases match TRBD2. Germline V gene lookup returns CDR1 SGHNT and CDR2 YENEEA. The CDR3 has 18 amino acids. The CDR3: CASSLGERREAGGNGQFF. The CDR3 nucleotides are TGTGCCAGCAGCTTGGGGGAGCGACGGGAGGCCGGCGGGAATGGGCAGTTCTTC. Drawing the rest from reference TRBV11-3 and TRBJ2-1, the complete variable domain is EAGVVQSPRYKIIEKKQPVAFWCNPISGHNTLYWYLQNLGQGPELLIRYENEEAVDDSQLPKDRFSAERLKGVDSTLKIQPAELGDSAVYLCASSLGERREAGGNGQFFGPGTRLTVL.

The V and J genes are TRBV11-1 and TRBJ2-7; 7 bases line up with TRBD1. Germline V gene sequence: CDR1 SGHAT, CDR2 FQDESV (reference sequence). This CDR3 contains 12 residues. V gave up 4 bases and J gave up 7 bases; unmatched junction bases: 4. In DNA, the CDR3 is TGTGCCAGCAGCTCCGACAGGGAAGAGCAGTACTTC. This gives the protein CASSSDREEQYF.

This chain uses TRBV4-3 with TRBJ2-1; TRBD2 is a possible D gene (5 bases). V was clipped by 0 bases and J by 7 bases, with 10 bases between them. CDR1 is LGHNA and CDR2 is YSLEER in the germline V gene. This CDR3 has 14 residues. The CDR3 here is CASSQDPRVNEQFF. CDR3 in DNA: TGCGCCAGCAGCCAAGATCCGAGGGTTAATGAGCAGTTCTTC.

This chain connects TRBV5-1 to TRBJ1-1, with 10 bases aligning to TRBD1. V trimming: 4 bases; J trimming: 4 bases; junction bases outside the gene matches: 7. The germline V gene encodes CDR1 SGHRS and CDR2 YFSETQ. This CDR3 has 15 residues. The CDR3: CASSPTGGMGTEAFF. In DNA, the CDR3 is TGCGCCAGCAGCCCGACAGGGGGCATGGGCACTGAAGCTTTCTTT.

The chain couples TRBV5-4 to TRBJ1-2; no clear D gene. The CDR3 extends over 15 amino acids. Germline V gives CDR1 SGHNT, CDR2 YYREEE (reference sequence). V was cut by 4 bases and J by 3 bases, with 16 bases left in between. CDR3: CASSPGHVVDYGYTF. The CDR3 DNA follows: TGTGCCAGCAGCCCCGGTCACGTGGTGGACTATGGCTACACCTTC.

This clone occurred once. The chain carries TRBV5-4 and TRBJ2-2; tentative D call: TRBD2 (6 bases). Trimming left V 3 bases short and J 1 base short, with 10 bases between. The CDR3 totals 15 residues. Per the germline V gene, CDR1 is SGHNT and CDR2 is YYREEE (reference sequence). CDR3 region: CASSSAGRNTGELFF. For the CDR3, the DNA is TGTGCCAGCAGCTCGGCGGGGCGGAACACCGGGGAGCTGTTTTTT.

This clone appeared a few times. J is TRBJ2-1 and V is TRBV7-3, with 7 bases identical to TRBD2. Trimming took 2 bases from V and 10 from J; bases not matched to a gene: 11. This CDR3 contains 15 residues. Germline V CDR1 and CDR2: SGHTA, FQGTGA. CDR3 DNA sequence: TGTGCCAGCAGCTTAGGGGACTACCCCGTGGAGGAGCAGTTCTTC. It is translated as CASSLGDYPVEEQFF.

The chain employs TRBV5-8 and TRBJ2-5; TRBD2 is a possible D gene (6 bases). From germline, CDR1 is SGHTS and CDR2 YDEGEE. The CDR3 has 15 amino acids. V lost 1 base, J lost 4 bases, and 14 bases lay in between. The CDR3 spells CASSLSGRMGETQYF. Written as DNA, the CDR3 is TGTGCCAGCAGCTTGTCAGGGAGGATGGGAGAGACCCAGTACTTC.

The sample holds a few counts of this clone. The rearrangement joins TRBV5-6 to TRBJ1-4, with D tentatively TRBD1 (6 bases). Germline lookup yields CDR1 SGHDT and CDR2 YYEEEE. Trimming stripped 0 bases from V and 10 bases from J, with 13 bases between. The CDR3 is made up of 14 amino acids. CDR3 DNA: TGTGCCAGCAGCTTGGGACAGGCGCCGTCAAAACTGTTTTTT. This encodes CASSLGQAPSKLFF.

The J gene is TRBJ2-1, the V gene TRBV5-4; 10 bases are shared with TRBD2. After removal of 4 bases from V and 4 bases from J, the junction contained 5 bases not matched to a gene. The CDR3 covers 15 residues. Germline V CDR1 and CDR2: SGHNT, YYREEE (reference sequence). The CDR3 region is CASSHEREGYNEQFF. The CDR3 DNA is TGTGCCAGCAGCCATGAGCGGGAGGGATACAATGAGCAGTTCTTC.

The chain couples TRBV11-3 to TRBJ2-7, with 7 nucleotides matching TRBD1. V was pared by 4 bases and J by 7 bases, with 13 bases of the junction left unmatched. CDR1 is SGHNT and CDR2 is YENEEA in the germline V gene. This CDR3 has 15 residues. The CDR3 protein is CASSSGQGQAEEQYF. The CDR3 nucleotides are TGTGCCAGCAGCTCCGGTCAAGGACAGGCTGAGGAGCAGTACTTC. The full variable domain, completed using reference TRBV11-3 and TRBJ2-7, is EAGVVQSPRYKIIEKKQPVAFWCNPISGHNTLYWYLQNLGQGPELLIRYENEEAVDDSQLPKDRFSAERLKGVDSTLKIQPAELGDSAVYLCASSSGQGQAEEQYFGPGTRLTVT.

The rearrangement links TRBV19 to TRBJ2-3, with TRBD2 matching 15 bases. Trimming took 5 bases from V and 3 from J; bases not matched to a gene: 9. The germline V gene encodes CDR1 LNHDA and CDR2 SQIVND (reference sequence). This CDR3 has 18 amino acids. CDR3 protein: CASSATGTSGGFTDTQYF. Here the CDR3 DNA reads TGTGCCAGTAGTGCCACCGGGACTAGCGGGGGGTTTACAGATACGCAGTATTTT.

J is TRBJ2-1 and V is TRBV7-8; 9 bases align to TRBD2. This CDR3 is 14 amino acids long. In germline, CDR1 is SGHVS, CDR2 FQNEAQ. Trimming took 6 bases from V and 5 from J; bases not matched to a gene: 5. CDR3 bases: TGTGCCAGCAGTTGGACTAGCGAAAACAATGAGCAGTTCTTC. Translated, it gives CASSWTSENNEQFF.

This clone was seen only once. This chain links TRBV27 with TRBJ2-7; D unresolved. The CDR3 is 13 amino acids. V was shortened by 0 bases and J by 3 bases, with 6 bases between the two germline ends. The germline CDR1 and CDR2 sequences are MNHEY and SMNVEV (reference sequence). The CDR3 loop reads CASSLSPNYEQYF. CDR3 sequence (DNA): TGTGCCAGCAGTTTATCACCTAACTACGAGCAGTACTTC.

The gene calls are TRBV5-4 and TRBJ2-7; 11 bases are a match to TRBD1. CDR1 is SGHNT and CDR2 is YYREEE in the germline V gene (reference sequence). This CDR3 contains 14 residues. With 4 bases clipped from V and 4 bases from J, the junction kept 4 bases outside the gene matches. CDR3 in amino acids: CASSQDRGLYEQYF. The DNA of the CDR3 is TGTGCCAGCAGCCAGGACAGGGGGCTTTACGAGCAGTACTTC.

The chain has TRBV5-1 and TRBJ2-5, with 7 bases fitting TRBD2. The V gene's germline CDR1 is SGHRS and CDR2 YFSETQ. J was trimmed by 1 base and V by 4 bases; bases with no gene match: 16. This CDR3 has 18 residues. CDR3 DNA: TGCGCCAGCAGCCTTGGTTTGCTGGCGGGGGATTCCCAAGAGACCCAGTACTTC. It specifies CASSLGLLAGDSQETQYF.

The table lists this clone with a few counts. The rearrangement links TRBV2 to TRBJ1-4, with no clear D. Germline V CDR1 and CDR2: SNHLY, FYNNEI. Between the trimmed V and J ends, which lost 3 bases and 14 bases, there was a span of 10 bases. The CDR3 is 11 residues long. The CDR3, as DNA: TGTGCCAGCAGTGACCCCGGAGACCTGTTTTTT. Protein sequence: CASSDPGDLFF.

This clone was picked up one time. V and J are TRBV5-4 and TRBJ2-3; 7 positions agree with TRBD2. Looked up from germline, CDR1 is SGHNT and CDR2 is YYREEE (reference sequence). The CDR3 runs 14 residues. With 0 bases clipped from V and 7 bases from J, the junction kept 5 bases outside the gene matches. The CDR3 reads CASSLGGGTNTQYF. CDR3 nucleotide sequence: TGTGCCAGCAGCTTGGGGGGCGGGACTAATACGCAGTATTTT.

This rearrangement joins TRBV6-5 to TRBJ2-7; D gene unclear. V lost 5 bases and J lost 0, with 11 bases in between. Germline CDR1 reads MNHEY; CDR2 reads SVGAGI. This CDR3 is 14 amino acids long. The CDR3 bases are TGTGCCAGCAGTCCGTTGTGGAGCTCCTACGAGCAGTACTTC. Amino acids: CASSPLWSSYEQYF.

The chain is built from TRBV2 and TRBJ2-7; possible D gene TRBD2, 5 bases. The CDR3 spans 16 residues. Germline CDR1 SNHLY, CDR2 FYNNEI. The V and J ends lost 6 bases and 4 bases respectively, with 22 bases between them. CDR3 coding DNA: TGTGCCAGCAGAGCAACCTTTGGGGATTCGGGATACGAGCAGTACTTC. Translated: CASRATFGDSGYEQYF.

The sample holds a few counts of this clone. The chain joins TRBV30 to TRBJ2-3; no firm D call. Germline CDR1 is GTSNPN and CDR2 is SVGIG (reference sequence). V was shortened by 2 bases and J by 6 bases, with 6 bases between the two germline ends. The CDR3 has 11 residues. CDR3 sequence reads: CAWSPRDTQYF. CDR3 sequence (DNA): TGTGCCTGGAGTCCGCGGGATACGCAGTATTTT.

The chain couples TRBV19 to TRBJ2-3, with 11 bases identical to TRBD2. The germline V gene has CDR1 LNHDA and CDR2 SQIVND (reference sequence). V lost 5 bases, J lost 6 bases, and 7 bases stayed unmatched. The CDR3 extends over 15 amino acids. CDR3 residues: CASSPIAGGMDTQYF. The CDR3 nucleotides are TGTGCCAGTAGTCCAATAGCGGGGGGGATGGATACGCAGTATTTT.